This T cell receptor (beta chain) emerged from a study of cytomegalovirus exposure and HLA in healthy donors. Study observations and caveats: A missense DCLRE1C variant was associated with V- and J-gene trimming of TCR beta chains in a later analysis, and an independent cohort replicated the association. Immune exposure information comprised only CMV serostatus.

CDR1 and CDR2 (germline): KGHSH, LQKENI. The V end lost 5 bases, the J end lost 3 bases, and 8 bases lay between the germline ends. This CDR3 region has 13 residues. The PCR employed 60 Vbeta primers together with 13 Jbeta primers. Profiled with immunoSEQ multiplex PCR; TCRdb holds only in-frame clones, not every one. The top ten clones hold approximately 3.9% of a sample with some 200,000 clones, about 84% of them seen once. Unrecorded immune exposures were likely, despite nominal health at sampling. The sample holds a few counts of this clone. Its target is not known. The sequence derives from a man aged 45-65 years in good health and CMV-seronegative. The gene calls are TRBV18 and TRBJ1-5; D gene ambiguous. Sequenced sample: PBMCs. The CDR3 sequence: CASSGQDNQPQHF. CDR3 sequence (DNA): TGTGCCAGCTCAGGGCAGGACAATCAGCCCCAGCATTTT.